The rows below give T cell receptor beta chains drawn from one sample of a study of shared clonotypes between healthy human individuals. Some clones are missing from TCRdb's copy, which holds only in-frame ones; the method was immunoSEQ multiplex PCR. Here the sample spans more than 850,000 clones, roughly 74% being singletons. The sequenced sample was memory CD4+ T cells from PBMCs. The receptors were sampled from a man between 18 and 35 years old in good health. Some clones in this sample may be carry-over from other donors' samples. Both conserved end residues are part of each CDR3. The order of the fields is clone size, CDR3 length, J gene, V gene, D gene, CDR3 DNA, CDR3 protein. A D gene is named only where the DNA matches it firmly. Only part of the rows carry a size: once, few, many, or a class if the clone is expanded.

>NA|15|TRBJ2-2|TRBV7-6|TRBD1
TGTGCCAGCAGCTTAGATCCAGGGGGTACCGGGGAGCTGTTTTTT
CASSLDPGGTGELFF
>many|15|TRBJ1-2|TRBV9|NA
TGTGCCAGCAGCGTAGACGGACAGTCTAACTATGGCTACACCTTC
CASSVDGQSNYGYTF
>NA|13|TRBJ1-1|TRBV7-3|NA
TGTGCCAGCAGCTTAACGCAGAACACTGAAGCTTTCTTT
CASSLTQNTEAFF
>NA|15|TRBJ2-7|TRBV28|NA
TGTGCCAGCAATCCCCTCGGGGATCTAAACTACGAGCAGTACTTC
CASNPLGDLNYEQYF
>few|15|TRBJ2-5|TRBV5-1|NA
TGCGCCAGCAGCTCCTTGCCGGGAGTTGTAGAGACCCAGTACTTC
CASSSLPGVVETQYF
>NA|15|TRBJ2-3|TRBV19|NA
TGTGCCAGTAGTATGATCAGGACTAGCACAGATACGCAGTATTTT
CASSMIRTSTDTQYF
>NA|14|TRBJ2-2|TRBV19|TRBD1
TGTGCCAGTGCCGGGACAGCCTACACCGGGGAGCTGTTTTTT
CASAGTAYTGELFF
>few|14|TRBJ1-5|TRBV28|NA
TGTGCCACAGAAGCGGGTGGTGGGAATCAGCCCCAGCATTTT
CATEAGGGNQPQHF
>NA|14|TRBJ1-1|TRBV6-1|NA
TGTGCCAGCAGCCAAACCGGTAGCAACACTGAAGCTTTCTTT
CASSQTGSNTEAFF
>NA|15|TRBJ2-1|TRBV9|NA
TGTGCCAGCAGCGTGGCGGGATTCTCCTACAATGAGCAGTTCTTC
CASSVAGFSYNEQFF
>few|13|TRBJ2-1|TRBV18|NA
TGTGCCAGCTCACCATCCAGGGGCAATGAGCAGTTCTTC
CASSPSRGNEQFF
>NA|14|TRBJ2-7|TRBV29-1|NA
TGCAGCGTTTCCGGGACCCGGAGCTCCTACGAGCAGTACTTC
CSVSGTRSSYEQYF
>NA|14|TRBJ2-5|TRBV2|TRBD1
TGTGCCAGCAGTGGCCGGGACAGGGGCGAGACCCAGTACTTC
CASSGRDRGETQYF
>NA|15|TRBJ1-5|TRBV11-2|TRBD1
TGTGCCAGCAGCTCGACAGGGGGCAGCAATCAGCCCCAGCATTTT
CASSSTGGSNQPQHF
>few|16|TRBJ1-2|TRBV13|TRBD1
TGTGCCAGCAGCCACGTGAAGGGACAGGGGGCGCGTGGCTACACCTTC
CASSHVKGQGARGYTF
>NA|13|TRBJ2-7|TRBV18|NA
TGTGCCAGCTCATCGGGGGTGAGGTACGAGCAGTACTTC
CASSSGVRYEQYF
>NA|16|TRBJ2-5|TRBV5-8|NA
TGTGCCAGCAGTTGGGGCTTTGGCGGACCTCAAGAGACCCAGTACTTC
CASSWGFGGPQETQYF
>NA|13|TRBJ2-1|TRBV12-5|TRBD2
TGTGCTAGTGGTCCTATCGCGGGAGCCGAGCAGTTCTTC
CASGPIAGAEQFF
>NA|13|TRBJ2-7|TRBV2|NA
TGTGCCAGCAAGGAGGGGTCGCTCTACGAGCAGTACTTC
CASKEGSLYEQYF
>once|16|TRBJ2-3|TRBV19|TRBD2
TGTGCCAGTAGTATGAGGGCGGGAGCCCCCACAGATACGCAGTATTTT
CASSMRAGAPTDTQYF
>NA|15|TRBJ1-5|TRBV18|NA
TGTGCCAGCTCGACTGGGGGACAAAGCAATCAGCCCCAGCATTTT
CASSTGGQSNQPQHF
>NA|14|TRBJ1-2|TRBV27|NA
TGTGCCAGCAGTTTAAGACCCGAGGCGTATGGCTACACCTTC
CASSLRPEAYGYTF
>NA|16|TRBJ2-3|TRBV6-5|NA
TGTGCCAGCAGTTACTCTAGGCGCGGGATTGCGTCGGCGCAGTATTTT
CASSYSRRGIASAQYF
>few|16|TRBJ1-5|TRBV6-1|TRBD1
TGTGCCAGCAGTGAACAGGGGGCAATCAGCAATCAGCCCCAGCATTTT
CASSEQGAISNQPQHF
>NA|17|TRBJ2-3|TRBV4-3|NA
TGCGCCAGCAGCCAAGATTGGGTGCGGCGGCGCGCAGATACGCAGTATTTT
CASSQDWVRRRADTQYF
>few|13|TRBJ1-1|TRBV10-3|NA
TGTGCCATCAGTGTTGGGATGAACACTGAAGCTTTCTTT
CAISVGMNTEAFF
>NA|14|TRBJ2-1|TRBV5-1|TRBD2
TGCGCCAGCAGCCTTAGCGGGAGTCTGGATGAGCAGTTCTTC
CASSLSGSLDEQFF
>once|14|TRBJ1-2|TRBV6-5|NA
TGTGCCAGCAGTTACGGGAGAGGGACGGATGGCTACACCTTC
CASSYGRGTDGYTF
>NA|15|TRBJ1-1|TRBV21-1|NA
TGTGCCAGCAGAACCGGGACGGTCGTGAACACTGAAGCTTTCTTT
CASRTGTVVNTEAFF
>NA|13|TRBJ1-2|TRBV18|TRBD1
TGTGCCAGCTCCCAGGACAGGGAAAATGGCTACACCTTC
CASSQDRENGYTF
>NA|11|TRBJ1-3|TRBV6-1|NA
TGTGCCAGCAAGGGGAGAAACACCATATATTTT
CASKGRNTIYF
>NA|18|TRBJ2-3|TRBV4-3|TRBD2
TGCGCCAGCAGCCAAGGCCGCACCACTAGCGTTGGAGAAGATACGCAGTATTTT
CASSQGRTTSVGEDTQYF
>NA|14|TRBJ1-4|TRBV28|NA
TGTGCCAGCAGTTCCCGACGGAGTGGCGAAAAACTGTTTTTT
CASSSRRSGEKLFF
>NA|16|TRBJ1-3|TRBV5-6|TRBD1
TGTGCCAGCAGAGGACAGGGGTCACGCTCTGGAAACACCATATATTTT
CASRGQGSRSGNTIYF
>NA|15|TRBJ1-1|TRBV27|NA
TGTGCCAGCAGTCAACGGTCCCTAATGAACACTGAAGCTTTCTTT
CASSQRSLMNTEAFF
>few|15|TRBJ2-1|TRBV7-3|NA
TGTGCCAGCAGCCCCGGCCTCGGTGGAGGTTATGAGCAGTTCTTC
CASSPGLGGGYEQFF
>NA|14|TRBJ1-1|TRBV19|NA
TGTGCCAGTACCCCGAGGCAGCCCTACCCTGAAGCTTTCTTT
CASTPRQPYPEAFF
>NA|16|TRBJ2-3|TRBV7-9|TRBD1
TGTGCCAGCAGCAAGATGACAGGGGTTTCAACAGATACGCAGTATTTT
CASSKMTGVSTDTQYF
>NA|11|TRBJ2-5|TRBV5-1|NA
TGCGCCAGCAGCGTTAAAGAGACCCAGTACTTC
CASSVKETQYF
>NA|13|TRBJ2-5|TRBV15|NA
TGTGCCTCCGCAGGGAGCCCTCAAGAGACCCAGTACTTC
CASAGSPQETQYF
>few|15|TRBJ2-7|TRBV27|TRBD2
TGTGCCAGCAGTTTATGGGTAGCGGGAGTAGAAGAGCAGTACTTC
CASSLWVAGVEEQYF
>NA|17|TRBJ2-7|TRBV14|TRBD1
TGTGCCAGCAGCCAAGGCTGGAATAGGGGGCTGTTCTACGAGCAGTACTTC
CASSQGWNRGLFYEQYF
>many|13|TRBJ1-4|TRBV5-8|TRBD1
TGTGCCAGCAGTCAGGGGGCTAAAGGAAGACTGTTTTTT
CASSQGAKGRLFF
>few|13|TRBJ2-2|TRBV28|NA
TGTGCCAGCAGTCCCGGTGGCACCGGGGAGCTGTTTTTT
CASSPGGTGELFF
>NA|11|TRBJ2-1|TRBV2|NA
TGTGCCAGCAGCCTAGTTGATGAGCAGTTCTTC
CASSLVDEQFF
>NA|15|TRBJ1-4|TRBV28|NA
TGTGCCGCACAACAGGGATGGGGAACTAATGAAAAACTGTTTTTT
CAAQQGWGTNEKLFF
>NA|15|TRBJ2-3|TRBV5-1|NA
TGCGCCAGCAGCCTGGGGGCGGGAGCAACAGATACGCAGTATTTT
CASSLGAGATDTQYF
>once|13|TRBJ1-1|TRBV5-1|NA
TGCGCCAGCAGCTTGGGGACAATCACTGAAGCTTTCTTT
CASSLGTITEAFF
>few|16|TRBJ2-3|TRBV5-4|TRBD2
TGTGCCAGCACCTCGACTAGCGGTCCTAGCACAGATACGCAGTATTTT
CASTSTSGPSTDTQYF
>once|13|TRBJ1-5|TRBV18|TRBD1
TGTGCCAGCTCAACTACAGGGGGTCAGCCCCAGCATTTT
CASSTTGGQPQHF
>NA|15|TRBJ1-5|TRBV2|NA
TGTGCCAGCAGTGGGTCAGCCTTTAGCAATCAGCCCCAGCATTTT
CASSGSAFSNQPQHF
>NA|16|TRBJ2-7|TRBV18|TRBD2
TGTGCCAGCTCACTAACCGGGACTAGCGGAACCTACGAGCAGTACTTC
CASSLTGTSGTYEQYF
>few|15|TRBJ2-5|TRBV15|NA
TGTGCCACCAGCAGAGATCGGGGACCTCAAGAGACCCAGTACTTC
CATSRDRGPQETQYF
>NA|14|TRBJ2-5|TRBV28|NA
TGTGCCAGCGAAAAGCCGGGAAGAGAGGAGACCCAGTACTTC
CASEKPGREETQYF
>NA|16|TRBJ2-3|TRBV5-4|TRBD1
TGTGCCAGCAGCTCCGGGACAGGGTACAGCACAGATACGCAGTATTTT
CASSSGTGYSTDTQYF
>NA|11|TRBJ2-5|TRBV20-1|TRBD2
TGCAGTGCTGAGTCTCGGGAGGCCCAGTACTTC
CSAESREAQYF
>NA|14|TRBJ2-3|TRBV7-6|NA
TGTGCCAGCAGCTTATTATCGGGTGCGGATACGCAGTATTTT
CASSLLSGADTQYF
>NA|13|TRBJ1-1|TRBV6-6|NA
TGTGCCAGCAGTCTAGCAGGGGCGGATGAAGCTTTCTTT
CASSLAGADEAFF
>NA|13|TRBJ1-5|TRBV28|NA
TGTGCCAGCAGCCCCTCCCGGGGCAAGCCCCAGCATTTT
CASSPSRGKPQHF